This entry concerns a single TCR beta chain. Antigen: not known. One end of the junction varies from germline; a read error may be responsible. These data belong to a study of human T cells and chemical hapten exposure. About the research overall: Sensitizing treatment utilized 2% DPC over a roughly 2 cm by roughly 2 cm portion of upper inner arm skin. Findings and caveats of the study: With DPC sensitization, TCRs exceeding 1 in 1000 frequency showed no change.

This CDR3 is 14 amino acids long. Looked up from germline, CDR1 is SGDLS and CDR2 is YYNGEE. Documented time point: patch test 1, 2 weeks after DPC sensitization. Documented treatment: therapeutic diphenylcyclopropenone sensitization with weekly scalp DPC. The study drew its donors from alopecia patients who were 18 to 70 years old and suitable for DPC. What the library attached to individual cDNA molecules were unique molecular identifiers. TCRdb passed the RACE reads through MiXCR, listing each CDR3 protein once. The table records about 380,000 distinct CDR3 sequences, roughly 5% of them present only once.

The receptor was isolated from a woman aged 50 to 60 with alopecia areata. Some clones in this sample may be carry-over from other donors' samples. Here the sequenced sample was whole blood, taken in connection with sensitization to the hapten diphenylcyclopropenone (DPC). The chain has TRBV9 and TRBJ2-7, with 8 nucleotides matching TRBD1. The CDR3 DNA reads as TGTGCCAGCAGCCTCGGACAGGGTGACTACGAGCGGTACTTC. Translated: CASSLGQGDYERYF.